Each of the 6 T cell receptor beta chains below was sequenced from the same sample in a study of CD8 T cells in Susac syndrome. RNA, at about 0.45 to 1 ug, was reverse transcribed with random hexamers. From the immunoSEQ multiplex PCR reads, TCRdb called clonotypes with MiXCR, one entry per CDR3 protein. Counted here are fewer than 250,000 distinct CDR3 sequences, roughly 90% occurring once; the ten biggest clones make up about 0.15%. Specimen: CD8+ T cells from PBMCs. Receptors were obtained from a human donor with multiple sclerosis.

The J gene is TRBJ2-7, the V gene TRBV12-3 or TRBV12-4; tentative D call: TRBD1 (6 bases). V shed 7 bases and J shed 2 bases, with 12 bases lying between them. CDR3 length: 13 amino acids. The CDR3 DNA is TGTGCCAGCACCCCAGGGGACACCTACGAGCAGTACTTC. It yields the protein CASTPGDTYEQYF.

The gene calls are TRBV3-1 and TRBJ2-5; D possibly corresponds to TRBD2 (5 bases). The germline V gene has CDR1 LGHDT and CDR2 YNNKEL (reference sequence). CDR3 length: 12 residues. The V and J ends lost 3 bases and 5 bases respectively, with 7 bases between them. CDR3 in DNA: TGTGCCAGCAGCCATGGCGGGGAGACCCAGTACTTC. Protein product: CASSHGGETQYF.

The chain employs TRBV7-8 and TRBJ1-5; D is unresolved. V lost 3 bases and J lost 1, with 10 bases in between. This CDR3 is built from 15 residues. The germline CDR1 and CDR2 sequences are SGHVS and FQNEAQ. The CDR3 coding sequence is TGTGCCAGCAGCTTGGGCGAGGGAAGCAATCAGCCCCAGCATTTT. It specifies CASSLGEGSNQPQHF.

The V call is TRBV6-5, the J call TRBJ2-4; D is tentatively TRBD1 or TRBD2 (5 bases each). Trimming took off 4 bases at V and 3 bases at J, with 16 bases between the two ends. Germline V lookup: CDR1 MNHEY, CDR2 SVGAGI. The CDR3 totals 16 residues. The CDR3 sequence: CASSFTEGFGKNIQYF. The CDR3, as DNA: TGTGCCAGCAGTTTCACAGAGGGGTTCGGCAAAAACATTCAGTACTTC.

The CDR3 DNA reads TGTGCCAGCAGCCCCGACAGGGTCAATGAGCAGTTCTTC. It codes for CASSPDRVNEQFF. The chain uses TRBV12-3 or TRBV12-4 and TRBJ2-1, with 7 positions matching TRBD1. Germline trimming cut 6 bases from V and 6 bases from J; bases unmatched to any gene: 5. The CDR3 has 13 amino acids.

V gene TRBV9 combines with J gene TRBJ2-1; a possible D gene is TRBD2 (6 bases). Per germline, CDR1 SGDLS and CDR2 YYNGEE. CDR3 length equals 12 residues. V shed 4 bases and J shed 7 bases, with 9 bases lying between them. The CDR3 DNA reads as TGTGCCAGCAGCCCCCGGGAGAATGAGCAGTTCTTC. This sequence encodes CASSPRENEQFF. The variable domain in full, completed from reference TRBV9 and TRBJ2-1, reads DSGVTQTPKHLITATGQRVTLRCSPRSGDLSVYWYQQSLDQGLQFLIQYYNGEERAKGNILERFSAQQFPDLHSELNLSSLELGDSALYFCASSPRENEQFFGPGTRLTVL.